This T cell receptor beta chain derives from a study of cytomegalovirus exposure and HLA in healthy donors (dated 2017 in TCRdb). As for the study more broadly: An earlier analysis of roughly 500 of the donors reported approximately 300 Gb of sequence data and 95 million to 130 million unique TCR beta sequences obtained from around 180 million T cells. An early release covering about 600 HLA-typed donors comprised about 320 gigabases of sequencing data and around 86 million unique TCR sequences. Of the approximately 400 genotyped donors, around 81% fell in the genetic ancestry cluster associated with self-reported Caucasian donors. The study aimed to test whether cataloging public T cell receptors could reveal signatures of past pathogen exposure. The T cell repertoires of 670 or so subjects were profiled by immunosequencing and related to cytomegalovirus serostatus. A separate validation cohort of 100 to 150 different subjects was used in addition to the roughly 620-subject first cohort. To predict cytomegalovirus infection status, the study combined high-throughput TCR immunosequencing, statistical association of individual TCRs with disease status, and machine learning. A later analysis re-analyzed previously published TCR beta repertoires from roughly 600 donors and added high-resolution HLA genotyping to study TCR occurrence patterns. In the later analysis, no new phenotypic data were used to find candidate immune exposures; instead, reliance was placed on TCR beta sequences and their occurrence across donors. To decide whether each TCR beta V gene segment behaved as functional or pseudogenic, an earlier analysis of some 600 of the donors relied on high-throughput TCR beta sequencing. Donor age, sex, ethnicity and CMV serostatus were collected together with the repertoire data. Genome-wide SNP genotypes for about 55% of the 666 donors were used in a later genetic analysis, which treated that subset as a discovery cohort. Every discovery cohort repertoire had been produced on one sequencing platform. Class I and class II HLA loci were covered by the typing at four-digit resolution. Typing coverage differed by locus: A, B, C, DRB1 and DQB1 were typed in roughly 629-640 donors, DQA1 in around 500, DPA1 in 600 to 610, and DPB1 in 450 to 490. About five DR-DQ haplotypes were handled as single units for association and clustering, since linkage in the cohort was strong. Among about 400 genotyped donors of the cohort, an average of around 220,000 unique TCR beta nucleotide sequences was sequenced per donor, of which about 19% were non-productive.

As concerns this clone: The clone's antigen remains unknown. Base quality data are lacking; no much larger clone is found one base away.

Study-wide conclusions, independent of this receptor: In both the original and validation cohorts, the classifier was reported to diagnose cytomegalovirus status with high specificity and sensitivity. According to a later analysis, most CMV-associated TCR beta chains appeared to be HLA-restricted, and the HLA associations seemed to be driven largely by CMV exposure. The cohort was sequenced for TCR beta chains only, and without alpha or paired-chain data the features that could be detected were limited. An earlier analysis of around 500 of the donors showed that most TCR beta V segments appeared in productive rearrangements either about 87% or about 30% of the time, which broadly matched IMGT annotations. In a later analysis, TCR association rates were found to vary across HLA loci, with the most associated TCRs seen for DRB1 alleles and the fewest for HLA-C alleles. In a later analysis, HLA-associated TCR beta chains were found to be more clonally expanded and to have lower generation probabilities than equally common non-associated chains. Because HLA typing was missing for some donors at each locus, association tests included only the typed subset. In the study, about 150 TCR beta chains were listed as associated with cytomegalovirus. The earlier analysis of nearly 600 of the donors excluded over 15 rarely observed V segments, including chromosome 9 orphons, because counts were too low. When HLA alleles, especially DR and DQ, strongly co-occurred, attributing TCR associations to individual alleles was difficult. A few of the identified cytomegalovirus-associated TCR beta chains were confirmed in vitro to be specific for cytomegalovirus antigens. A cluster of highly shared sequence variants was judged likely to represent a technical artifact of the sequencing pipeline. Some IMGT-functional V segments, including TRBV6-2 and TRBV6-3, could not be told apart with the 87-base-pair reads, so those segments were excluded. Most TCR sequences were observed very rarely across donors, whereas some public TCRs were present in many individuals. Linkage disequilibrium might explain the correlated functional status among segregating V segments, but an unknown experimental factor could not be excluded. A further reported finding was that TCR beta sequences accurately predicted the HLA-A and HLA-B alleles for most subjects in the first cohort. A later analysis associated around 16,000 TCR beta sequences with specific HLA alleles at a false discovery rate of 0.05. According to the authors, the approach could potentially be generalized to other disease states and immunological phenotypes. An association between a missense DCLRE1C variant and V-gene and J-gene trimming of TCR beta chains was found in a later genetic analysis and replicated in an independent cohort. Roughly uniform sequencing depth across donors was assumed in presence/absence analyses, although this assumption may not hold. A later genetic analysis reported fewer N-insertions in productive TCRs among donors in an Asian-associated ancestry cluster than the roughly 700-donor mean. According to a later analysis, parvovirus B19, influenza, CMV and Epstein-Barr virus appeared linked to several top co-occurrence clusters. For the cohort, immune exposure information was limited to CMV serostatus.

The germline V end is reduced by 5 bases and the J end by 3 bases; junction bases left unmatched: 11. From the cysteine through the phenylalanine, the CDR3 covers 16 amino acids. Only CDR3 DNA is held: 48 bases, read in frame from base 1. CDR1 and CDR2 are drawn from the germline V gene: MGHRA, YSYEKL. Receptor libraries were prepared by the immunoSEQ multiplex PCR assay. The multiplex PCR relied on a mix of 60 forward primers for TCR Vbeta segments and 13 reverse primers for TCR Jbeta segments. A multiplex PCR assay on genomic DNA amplified the CDR3 region of rearranged TCR beta genes. On the Illumina HiSeq System, the amplified TCR beta libraries were sequenced as 87-base-pair reads. Processing in the source paper ran as follows. A later analysis counted some 80 million unique TCR beta chains across the 640 or so repertoires, and roughly 9.9 million of these chains were shared by at least two donors. A nearest-neighbor algorithm error-corrected the raw reads and collapsed the reads into unique sequences, merging closely related sequences to remove PCR and sequencing errors. CDR3 sequences were aligned to IMGT reference sequences to assign V, D and J gene segments. Each retained sequence needed at least a six-nucleotide match to both a V gene segment and a J gene segment. A rearrangement was called productive if the CDR3 had no stop codons and remained in frame with V and J, and every other rearrangement was called non-productive. Following IMGT convention, CDR3 was defined as the stretch from the second conserved V-encoded cysteine to the conserved J-encoded phenylalanine. The earlier analysis of roughly 590 of the donors excluded sequences that lacked an unambiguous match to a single V gene segment. An earlier analysis of some 610 of the donors called V segments functional above 56.7% productive rearrangements and segregating when the between-donor standard deviation exceeded 5%. A statistical classification framework was developed to diagnose cytomegalovirus status using the catalog of TCR beta chain sequences. A later analysis assigned V and J genes by comparing TCR nucleotide sequences with IMGT/GENE-DB human TR gene sequences. Using the TCRdist pipeline, a later analysis assigned CDR3 sequences along with most-parsimonious VDJ recombination scenarios. In a later analysis, every TCR beta chain was defined by the combination of its CDR3 amino acid sequence and its V-gene family, and reads without a unique V-gene family were dropped. To address suspected cross-contamination and a sequencing artifact, a later analysis removed roughly 580 highly shared, low-generation-probability nucleotide sequences. In a later analysis, a clonal expansion index was calculated for each public chain from normalized within-repertoire ranks of inferred template counts. Generation probabilities in a later analysis came from a VDJ recombination model fitted to out-of-frame rearrangements, and those results were checked against IGoR. In a later analysis, hypergeometric tests were used to score TCR-TCR, TCR-HLA and TCR-CMV co-occurrence, with a repertoire-size bias correction applied to TCR pairs. A later analysis estimated false discovery rates by permuting HLA or CMV assignments 20 times. In a later analysis, co-occurring TCRs were grouped with DBSCAN, and TCRdist sequence similarity was added when clustering was performed within HLA-allele-positive subsets. Repertoires with fewer than 30,000 or more than 120,000 public chains were left out of co-occurrence clustering, as were five repertoires with anomalous nucleotide sharing. This is the immuneACCESS table as TCRdb keeps it, with only in-frame sequences that have V and J called. A part of the clones is gone; compared with another copy, unresolved V genes explain less than half, and the rest is unexplained. V and J calls and clone size follow that table, whereas D and trimming were derived from the DNA. For this sample there are about 160,000 clones; almost 80% appear just once. In total, the top ten clones hold about 0.93% of the sample.

The cohort was made up of 500 to 800 healthy bone marrow donors. At the time of sampling, every cohort member was nominally healthy, though immune exposures that went unrecorded were likely present. The donor was CMV seropositive and belonged to the group of over 250 seropositive cohort members. A peripheral blood sample was collected from each donor, and TCR beta sequencing was performed on peripheral blood mononuclear cells. The Qiagen DNeasy Blood Extraction Kit was used to extract genomic DNA from the blood cell samples. This receptor was identified in a woman aged 45 to 65 in good health and CMV-seropositive. This sequence uses TRBV4-1 and TRBJ2-7; the junction holds 9 bases that match TRBD1. Sequenced material: PBMCs. The DNA sequence is TGCGCCAGCAGCAATTCGGCGGGACAGGGAATCTACGAGCAGTACTTC. It is translated as CASSNSAGQGIYEQYF.